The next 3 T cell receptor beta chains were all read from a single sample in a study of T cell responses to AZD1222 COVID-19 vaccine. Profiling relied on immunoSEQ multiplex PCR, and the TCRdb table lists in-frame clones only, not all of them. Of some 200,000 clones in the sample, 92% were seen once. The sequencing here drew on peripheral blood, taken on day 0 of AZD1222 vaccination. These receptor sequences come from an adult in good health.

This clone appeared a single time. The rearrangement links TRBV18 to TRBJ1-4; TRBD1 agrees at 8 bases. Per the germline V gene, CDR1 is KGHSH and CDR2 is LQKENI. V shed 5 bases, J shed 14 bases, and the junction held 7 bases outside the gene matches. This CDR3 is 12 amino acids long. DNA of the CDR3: TGTGCCAGCTCAAAGGACAGGGAAGGTCTGTTTTTT. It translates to CASSKDREGLFF.

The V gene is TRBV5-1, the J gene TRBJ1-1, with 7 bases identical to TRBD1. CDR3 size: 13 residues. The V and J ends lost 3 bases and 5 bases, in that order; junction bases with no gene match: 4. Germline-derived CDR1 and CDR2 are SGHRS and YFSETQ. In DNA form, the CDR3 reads TGCGCCAGCAGCTGGACAGGCGAAACTGAAGCTTTCTTT. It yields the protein CASSWTGETEAFF.

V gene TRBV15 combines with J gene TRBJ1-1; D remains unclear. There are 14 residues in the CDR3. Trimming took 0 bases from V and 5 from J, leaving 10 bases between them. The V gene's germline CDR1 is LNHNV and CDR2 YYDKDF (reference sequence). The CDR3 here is CATSRDKGATEAFF. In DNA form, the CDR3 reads TGTGCCACCAGCAGAGATAAGGGTGCGACTGAAGCTTTCTTT.